This TCR beta chain appears in the sequencing data of a study of shared clonotypes between healthy human individuals. CDR3 length: 9 amino acids. Germline loops: CDR1 LGHDT, CDR2 YNNKEL (reference sequence). TCRdb keeps only in-frame clones here, not all; method: immunoSEQ multiplex PCR. The sample yields roughly 1,100,000 clones, more than 60% seen once. Comment on this clone: An end of the junction differs from the germline gene, which may be a read error.

This chain uses TRBV3-1 (or the pseudogene TRBV3-2) with TRBJ2-4; unclear D gene. Sequencing was performed on memory CD4+ T cells sorted from blood. Subset: CD45RA-negative fraction. The TCR was taken from a man younger than 35 in good health. The CDR3 DNA is TGTGCCAGCAGCCAAAAGAGCCAGTTC. Translating gives CASSQKSQF.